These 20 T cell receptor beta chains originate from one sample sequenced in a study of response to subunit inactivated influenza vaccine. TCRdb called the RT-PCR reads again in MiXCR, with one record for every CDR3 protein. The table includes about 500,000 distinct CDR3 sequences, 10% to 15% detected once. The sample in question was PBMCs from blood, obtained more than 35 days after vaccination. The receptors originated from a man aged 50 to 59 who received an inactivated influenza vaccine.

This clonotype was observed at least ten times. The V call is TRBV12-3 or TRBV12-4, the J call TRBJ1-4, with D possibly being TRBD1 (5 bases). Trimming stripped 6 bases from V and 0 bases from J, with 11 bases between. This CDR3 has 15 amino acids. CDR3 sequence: CASSRTGSTNEKLFF. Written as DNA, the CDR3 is TGTGCCAGCAGCCGTACAGGATCAACTAATGAAAAACTGTTTTTT.

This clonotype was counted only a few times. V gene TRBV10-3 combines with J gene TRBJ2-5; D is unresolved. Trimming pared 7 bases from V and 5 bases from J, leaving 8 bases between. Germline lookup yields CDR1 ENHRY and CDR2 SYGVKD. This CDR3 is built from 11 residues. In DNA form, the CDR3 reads TGTGCCATCAACTCCGGGGAGACCCAGTACTTC. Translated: CAINSGETQYF.

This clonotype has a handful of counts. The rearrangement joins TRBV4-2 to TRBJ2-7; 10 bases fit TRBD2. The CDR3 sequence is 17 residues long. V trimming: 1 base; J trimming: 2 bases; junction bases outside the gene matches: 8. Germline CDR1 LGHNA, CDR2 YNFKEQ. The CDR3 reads CASSQVRGTSDPYEQYF. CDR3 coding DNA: TGTGCCAGCAGCCAAGTCCGTGGGACTAGCGACCCCTACGAGCAGTACTTC.

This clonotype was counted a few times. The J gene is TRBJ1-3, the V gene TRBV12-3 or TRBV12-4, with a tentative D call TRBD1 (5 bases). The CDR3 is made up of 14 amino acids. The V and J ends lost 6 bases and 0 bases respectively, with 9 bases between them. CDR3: CASRQATSGNTIYF. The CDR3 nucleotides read TGTGCCAGCAGACAGGCTACCTCTGGAAACACCATATATTTT.

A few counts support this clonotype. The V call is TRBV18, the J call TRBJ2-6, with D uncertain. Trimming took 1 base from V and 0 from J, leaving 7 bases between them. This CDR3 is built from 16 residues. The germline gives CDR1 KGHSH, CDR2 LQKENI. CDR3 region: CASSPLMGSGANVLTF. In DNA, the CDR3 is TGTGCCAGCTCACCACTCATGGGCTCTGGGGCCAACGTCCTGACTTTC. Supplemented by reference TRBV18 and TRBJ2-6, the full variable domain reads NAGVMQNPRHLVRRRGQEARLRCSPMKGHSHVYWYRQLPEEGLKFMVYLQKENIIDESGMPKERFSAEFPKEGPSILRIQQVVRGDSAAYFCASSPLMGSGANVLTFGAGSRLTVL.

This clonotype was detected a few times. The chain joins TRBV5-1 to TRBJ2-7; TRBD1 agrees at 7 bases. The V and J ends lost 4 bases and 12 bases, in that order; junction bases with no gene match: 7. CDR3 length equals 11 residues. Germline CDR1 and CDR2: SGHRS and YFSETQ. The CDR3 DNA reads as TGCGCCAGCAGCAACTACAGGGGCTGGTACTTC. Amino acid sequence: CASSNYRGWYF. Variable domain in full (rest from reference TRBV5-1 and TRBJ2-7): KAGVTQTPRYLIKTRGQQVTLSCSPISGHRSVSWYQQTPGQGLQFLFEYFSETQRNKGNFPGRFSGRQFSNSRSEMNVSTLELGDSALYLCASSNYRGWYFGPGTRLTVT.

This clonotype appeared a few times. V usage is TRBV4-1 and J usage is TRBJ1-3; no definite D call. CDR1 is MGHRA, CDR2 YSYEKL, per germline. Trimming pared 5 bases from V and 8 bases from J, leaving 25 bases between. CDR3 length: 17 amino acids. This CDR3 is CASSSRRAETGLDTIYF. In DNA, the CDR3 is TGCGCCAGCAGCTCCCGGAGGGCGGAAACTGGTCTTGACACCATATATTTT.

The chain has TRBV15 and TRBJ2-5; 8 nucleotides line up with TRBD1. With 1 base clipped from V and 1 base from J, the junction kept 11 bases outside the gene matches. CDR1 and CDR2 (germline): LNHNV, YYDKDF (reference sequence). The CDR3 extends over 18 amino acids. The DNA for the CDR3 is TGTGCCACCAGCAGAGCCTTAAGTTCAGGGGGCGGCCAAGAGACCCAGTACTTC. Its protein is CATSRALSSGGGQETQYF.

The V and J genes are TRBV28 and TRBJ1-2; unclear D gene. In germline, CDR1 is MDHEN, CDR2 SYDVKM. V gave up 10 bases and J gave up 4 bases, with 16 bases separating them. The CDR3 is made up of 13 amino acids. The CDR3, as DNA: TGTGCCACCCCCGATGCGCGTGGCTATGGCTACACCTTC. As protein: CATPDARGYGYTF.

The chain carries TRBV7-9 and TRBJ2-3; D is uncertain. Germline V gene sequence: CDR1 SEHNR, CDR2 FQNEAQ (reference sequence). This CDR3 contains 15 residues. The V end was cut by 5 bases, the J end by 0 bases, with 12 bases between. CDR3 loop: CASSLVRISTDTQYF. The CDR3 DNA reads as TGTGCCAGCAGCCTAGTCCGGATTAGCACAGATACGCAGTATTTT.

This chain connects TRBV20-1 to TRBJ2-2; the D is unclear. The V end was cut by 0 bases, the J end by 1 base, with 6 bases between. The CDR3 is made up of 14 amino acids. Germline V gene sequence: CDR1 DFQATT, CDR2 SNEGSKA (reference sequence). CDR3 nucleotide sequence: TGCAGTGCTAGAGATAAGGGGAACACCGGGGAGCTGTTTTTT. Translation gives CSARDKGNTGELFF.

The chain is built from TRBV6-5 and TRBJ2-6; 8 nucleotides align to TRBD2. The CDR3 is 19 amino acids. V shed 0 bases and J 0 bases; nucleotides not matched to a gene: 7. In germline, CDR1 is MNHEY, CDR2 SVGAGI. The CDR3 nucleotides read TGTGCCAGCAGTTACTCGGAACTAGCGGCCCACTCTGGGGCCAACGTCCTGACTTTC. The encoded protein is CASSYSELAAHSGANVLTF.

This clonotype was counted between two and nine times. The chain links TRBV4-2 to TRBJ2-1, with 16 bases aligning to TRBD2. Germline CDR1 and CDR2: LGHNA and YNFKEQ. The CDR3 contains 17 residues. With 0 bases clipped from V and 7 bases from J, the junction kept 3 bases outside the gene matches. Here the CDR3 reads CASSQDRGLAGGNEQFF. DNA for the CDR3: TGTGCCAGCAGCCAAGATAGGGGACTAGCGGGGGGGAATGAGCAGTTCTTC.

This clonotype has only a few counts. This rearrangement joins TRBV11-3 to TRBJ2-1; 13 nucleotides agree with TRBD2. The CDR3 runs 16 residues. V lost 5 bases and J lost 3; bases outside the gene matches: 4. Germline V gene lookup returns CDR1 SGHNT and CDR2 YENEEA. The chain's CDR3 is CASSLGTSGIYNEQFF. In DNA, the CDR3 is TGTGCCAGCAGCCTAGGGACTAGCGGGATCTACAATGAGCAGTTCTTC. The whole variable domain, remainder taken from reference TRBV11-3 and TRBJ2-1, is EAGVVQSPRYKIIEKKQPVAFWCNPISGHNTLYWYLQNLGQGPELLIRYENEEAVDDSQLPKDRFSAERLKGVDSTLKIQPAELGDSAVYLCASSLGTSGIYNEQFFGPGTRLTVL.

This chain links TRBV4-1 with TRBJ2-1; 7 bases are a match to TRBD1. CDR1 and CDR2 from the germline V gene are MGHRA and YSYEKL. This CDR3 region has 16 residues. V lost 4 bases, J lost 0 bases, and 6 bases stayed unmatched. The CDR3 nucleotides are TGCGCCAGCAGCCCCCAGACAGGGAACTCCTACAATGAGCAGTTCTTC. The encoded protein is CASSPQTGNSYNEQFF.

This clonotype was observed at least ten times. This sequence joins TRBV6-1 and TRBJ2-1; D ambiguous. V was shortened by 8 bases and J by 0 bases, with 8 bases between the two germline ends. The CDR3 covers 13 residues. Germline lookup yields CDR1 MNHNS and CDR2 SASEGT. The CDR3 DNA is TGTGCCAGCGCGGAGAGCTCCTACAATGAGCAGTTCTTC. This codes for CASAESSYNEQFF.

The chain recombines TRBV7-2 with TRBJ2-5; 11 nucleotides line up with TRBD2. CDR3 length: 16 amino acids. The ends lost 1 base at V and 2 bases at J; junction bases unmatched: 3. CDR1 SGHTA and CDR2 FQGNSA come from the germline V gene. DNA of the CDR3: TGTGCCAGCAGCTTAGTAGCGGGGGGGAGGCAAGAGACCCAGTACTTC. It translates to CASSLVAGGRQETQYF.

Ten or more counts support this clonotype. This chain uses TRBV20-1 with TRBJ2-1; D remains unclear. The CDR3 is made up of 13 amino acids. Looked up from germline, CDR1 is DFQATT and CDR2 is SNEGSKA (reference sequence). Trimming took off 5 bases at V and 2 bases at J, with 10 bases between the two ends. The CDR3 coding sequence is TGCAGTGCTGCCCGGGCGCCCTACAATGAGCAGTTCTTC. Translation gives CSAARAPYNEQFF.

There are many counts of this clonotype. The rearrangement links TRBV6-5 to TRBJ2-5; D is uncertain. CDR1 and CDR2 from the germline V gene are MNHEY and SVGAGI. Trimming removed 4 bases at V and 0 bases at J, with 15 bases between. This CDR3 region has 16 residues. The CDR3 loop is CASSFDGLSDQETQYF. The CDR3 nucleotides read TGTGCCAGCAGTTTTGACGGGTTGTCGGACCAAGAGACCCAGTACTTC.

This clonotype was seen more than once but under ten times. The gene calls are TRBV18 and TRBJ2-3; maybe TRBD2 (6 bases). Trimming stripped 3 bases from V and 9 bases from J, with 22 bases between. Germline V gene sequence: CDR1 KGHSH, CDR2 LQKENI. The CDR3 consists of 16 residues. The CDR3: CASSPPLERVPGTQYF. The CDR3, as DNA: TGTGCCAGCTCACCCCCCCTGGAGCGGGTCCCTGGCACGCAGTATTTT.